The source of this T cell receptor (beta chain) is a study of T cells in Graves' hyperthyroidism and ophthalmopathy. The study's findings and limits: Ophthalmopathy was told apart from stable hyperthyroidism by a 13 V-J model.

Diagnoses rested on clinical symptoms, serum thyroxine and TRAb, thyroid ultrasound and orbital computed tomography. From RNA transcripts, TCR beta CDR3 regions were amplified. In the first-round RT-PCR of the TCR CDR3, the HTBI primer set was used. Each CDR3 protein is one row after TCRdb ran MiXCR on the multiplex PCR reads. This table holds approximately 700,000 distinct CDR3 sequences, 45% found once. The trim removed 3 bases at V and 2 bases at J, leaving 8 bases unmatched. The CDR3 length is 15 residues. Germline V CDR1 and CDR2: SQVTM, ANQGSEA. Of note for this clonotype: Its target is unknown.

Specimen: peripheral blood or thyroid tissue (not recorded which). The chain recombines TRBV29-1 with TRBJ1-2, with TRBD1 matching 8 bases. This TCR came from an adult man with Graves' disease, either hyperthyroidism or ophthalmopathy (not recorded which). The CDR3: CSVDPTGDRNYGYTF. As DNA, the CDR3 is TGCAGCGTTGACCCCACAGGGGACAGGAACTATGGCTACACCTTC.